Listed below are T cell receptor beta chains from one sample, sequenced in a study of blood T cells in healthy people across ages. TCRdb re-derived calls from the 5' RACE reads in MiXCR, one entry per CDR3 protein. The sample contains about 780,000 distinct CDR3 sequences, about 26% of which appear only once. These records were also assigned to another study, of T cells of mothers and their children.

The sample was blood. All receptors derive from a boy aged 5-17 years in good health. Both conserved end residues are part of each CDR3. A D gene is named only where the DNA matches it firmly. Rows may omit the clone size; those that give it use once, few, many or a size class.

-	TRBJ2-7	many	TRBV7-9	12	CASSFSSYEQYF	TGTGCCAGCAGCTTTAGCTCCTACGAGCAGTACTTC
TRBD2	TRBJ2-7	-	TRBV6-6	14	CASSRGGFSYEQYF	TGTGCCAGCAGTCGCGGGGGGTTCTCCTACGAGCAGTACTTC
TRBD1	TRBJ2-2	few	TRBV6-5	17	CASSYSGTGWGTGELFF	TGTGCCAGCAGTTACTCGGGGACAGGGTGGGGCACCGGGGAGCTGTTTTTT
-	TRBJ2-5	-	TRBV4-3	13	CASSPGQQQTQYF	TGCGCCAGCAGCCCGGGTCAGCAACAGACCCAGTACTTC
-	TRBJ2-7	-	TRBV5-1	14	CASSHATGSREQYF	TGCGCCAGCAGTCACGCTACAGGAAGTCGCGAGCAGTACTTC
TRBD2	TRBJ2-2	few	TRBV5-1	16	CASQLSGGPSDGELFF	TGCGCCAGTCAACTCAGCGGGGGCCCCAGTGACGGGGAGCTGTTTTTT
-	TRBJ2-3	-	TRBV6-4	15	CASSSSRDGTDTQYF	TGTGCCAGCAGTTCAAGCCGAGATGGCACAGATACGCAGTATTTT
TRBD2	TRBJ2-1	-	TRBV20-1	14	CSATSGTNYNEQFF	TGCAGTGCTACCTCCGGGACTAACTACAATGAGCAGTTCTTC
TRBD2	TRBJ2-5	few	TRBV7-3	16	CASSPMTSGGLETQYF	TGTGCCAGCAGCCCTATGACTAGCGGGGGCCTAGAGACCCAGTACTTC
TRBD2	TRBJ2-7	few	TRBV28	15	CASSKGLAGEYEQYF	TGTGCCAGCAGTAAGGGACTAGCGGGGGAATACGAGCAGTACTTC
-	TRBJ1-2	-	TRBV5-1	11	CASSDGHGYTF	TGTGCCAGTAGCGACGGACATGGCTACACCTTC
TRBD2	TRBJ2-1	few	TRBV29-1	16	CSVESTLAGLQDEQFF	TGCAGCGTTGAATCGACTCTAGCGGGCCTCCAAGATGAGCAGTTCTTC
TRBD2	TRBJ2-7	many	TRBV6-2/TRBV6-3	15	CASKNGLAGSYEQYF	TGTGCCAGCAAGAATGGACTAGCGGGCTCCTACGAGCAGTACTTC
-	TRBJ2-3	-	TRBV24-1	12	CATSDRTDTQYF	TGTGCCACCAGTGATCGCACAGATACGCAGTATTTT
-	TRBJ2-5	-	TRBV2	12	CASSLPWETQYF	TGTGCCAGCAGTCTTCCATGGGAGACCCAGTACTTC
-	TRBJ2-7	many	TRBV5-1	16	CASSNWQTGLIYEQYF	TGCGCCAGCAGCAACTGGCAGACAGGCCTGATTTACGAGCAGTACTTC
TRBD1	TRBJ2-7	few	TRBV5-1	15	CASSLYPGQGDEQYF	TGCGCCAGCAGCTTGTATCCGGGACAGGGGGACGAGCAGTACTTC
-	TRBJ2-3	-	TRBV3-1	15	CASSQVYVGTDTQYF	TGTGCCAGCAGCCAAGTTTATGTAGGCACAGATACGCAGTATTTT